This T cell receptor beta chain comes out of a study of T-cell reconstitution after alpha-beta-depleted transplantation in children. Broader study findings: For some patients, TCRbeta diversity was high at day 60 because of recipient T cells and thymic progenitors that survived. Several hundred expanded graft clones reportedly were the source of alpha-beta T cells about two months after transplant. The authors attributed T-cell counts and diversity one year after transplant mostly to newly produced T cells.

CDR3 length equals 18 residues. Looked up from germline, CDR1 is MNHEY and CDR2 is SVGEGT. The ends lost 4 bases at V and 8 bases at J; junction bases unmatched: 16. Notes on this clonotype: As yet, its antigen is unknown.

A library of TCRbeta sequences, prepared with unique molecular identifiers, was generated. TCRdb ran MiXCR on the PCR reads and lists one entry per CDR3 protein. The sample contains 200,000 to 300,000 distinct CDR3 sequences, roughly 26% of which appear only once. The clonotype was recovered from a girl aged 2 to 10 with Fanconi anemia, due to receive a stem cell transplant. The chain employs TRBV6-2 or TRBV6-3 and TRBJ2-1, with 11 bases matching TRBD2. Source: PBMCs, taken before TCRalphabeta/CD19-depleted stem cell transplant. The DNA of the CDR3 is TGTGCCAGCAGTTCCGCCTCCTTACTAGCGGGAGTGTCCGATGAGCAGTTCTTC. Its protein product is CASSSASLLAGVSDEQFF.